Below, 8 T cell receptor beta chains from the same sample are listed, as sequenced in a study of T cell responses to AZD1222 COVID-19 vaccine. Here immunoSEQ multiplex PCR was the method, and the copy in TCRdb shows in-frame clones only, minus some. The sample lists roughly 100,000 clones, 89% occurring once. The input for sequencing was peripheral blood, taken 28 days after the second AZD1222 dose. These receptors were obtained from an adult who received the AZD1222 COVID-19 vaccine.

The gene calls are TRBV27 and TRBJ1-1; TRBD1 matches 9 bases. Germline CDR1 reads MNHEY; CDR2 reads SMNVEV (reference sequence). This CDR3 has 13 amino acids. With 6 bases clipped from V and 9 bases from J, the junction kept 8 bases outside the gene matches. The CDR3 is CASSPRQGDKAFF. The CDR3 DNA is TGTGCCAGCAGCCCTCGACAGGGGGACAAAGCTTTCTTT.

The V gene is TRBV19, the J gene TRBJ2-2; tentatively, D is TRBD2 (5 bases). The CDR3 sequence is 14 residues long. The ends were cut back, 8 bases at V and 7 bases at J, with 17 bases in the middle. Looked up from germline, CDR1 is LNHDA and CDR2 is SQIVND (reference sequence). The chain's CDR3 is CASFPGLRGGELFF. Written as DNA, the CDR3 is TGTGCCAGTTTCCCCGGGCTACGGGGCGGGGAGCTGTTTTTT.

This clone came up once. The CDR3 nucleotides are TGTGCCAGCGTGTGGGGGGCCGAGCAGTACTTC. It yields the protein CASVWGAEQYF. The chain recombines TRBV27 with TRBJ2-7; TRBD1 or TRBD2 may be the D gene (6 bases each). Germline V CDR1 and CDR2: MNHEY, SMNVEV (reference sequence). The CDR3 totals 11 residues. Trimming shortened V by 8 bases and J by 6 bases, and 11 bases separated the two germline ends.

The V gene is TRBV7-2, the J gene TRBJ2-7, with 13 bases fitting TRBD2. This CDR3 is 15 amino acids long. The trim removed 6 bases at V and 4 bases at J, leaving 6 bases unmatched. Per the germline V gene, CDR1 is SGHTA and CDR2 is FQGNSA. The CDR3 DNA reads TGTGCCAGCAGACTAGGACTAGCGGGAGCTTACGAGCAGTACTTC. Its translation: CASRLGLAGAYEQYF.

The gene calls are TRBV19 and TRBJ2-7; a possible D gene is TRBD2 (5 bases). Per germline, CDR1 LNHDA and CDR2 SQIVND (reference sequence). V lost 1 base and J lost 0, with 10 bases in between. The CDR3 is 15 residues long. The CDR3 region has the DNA TGTGCCAGTAGTATAGGCGGTACTAGCTCCTACGAGCAGTACTTC. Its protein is CASSIGGTSSYEQYF.

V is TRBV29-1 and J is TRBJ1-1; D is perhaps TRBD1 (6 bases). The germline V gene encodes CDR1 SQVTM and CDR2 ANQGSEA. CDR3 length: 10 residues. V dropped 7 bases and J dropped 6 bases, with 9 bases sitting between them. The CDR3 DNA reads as TGCAGCGGAGGGACACCTGAAGCTTTCTTT. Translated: CSGGTPEAFF.

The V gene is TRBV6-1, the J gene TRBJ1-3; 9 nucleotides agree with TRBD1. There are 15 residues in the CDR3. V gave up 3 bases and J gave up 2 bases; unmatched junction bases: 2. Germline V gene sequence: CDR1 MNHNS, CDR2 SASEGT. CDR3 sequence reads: CASSETGGAGNTIYF. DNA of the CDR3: TGTGCCAGCAGTGAGACAGGGGGAGCTGGAAACACCATATATTTT.

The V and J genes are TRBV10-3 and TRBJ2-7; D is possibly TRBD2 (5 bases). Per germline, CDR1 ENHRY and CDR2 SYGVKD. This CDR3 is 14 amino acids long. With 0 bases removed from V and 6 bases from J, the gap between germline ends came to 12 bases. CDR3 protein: CAISESGEKGEQYF. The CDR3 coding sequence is TGTGCCATCAGTGAGTCTGGGGAGAAGGGCGAGCAGTACTTC.